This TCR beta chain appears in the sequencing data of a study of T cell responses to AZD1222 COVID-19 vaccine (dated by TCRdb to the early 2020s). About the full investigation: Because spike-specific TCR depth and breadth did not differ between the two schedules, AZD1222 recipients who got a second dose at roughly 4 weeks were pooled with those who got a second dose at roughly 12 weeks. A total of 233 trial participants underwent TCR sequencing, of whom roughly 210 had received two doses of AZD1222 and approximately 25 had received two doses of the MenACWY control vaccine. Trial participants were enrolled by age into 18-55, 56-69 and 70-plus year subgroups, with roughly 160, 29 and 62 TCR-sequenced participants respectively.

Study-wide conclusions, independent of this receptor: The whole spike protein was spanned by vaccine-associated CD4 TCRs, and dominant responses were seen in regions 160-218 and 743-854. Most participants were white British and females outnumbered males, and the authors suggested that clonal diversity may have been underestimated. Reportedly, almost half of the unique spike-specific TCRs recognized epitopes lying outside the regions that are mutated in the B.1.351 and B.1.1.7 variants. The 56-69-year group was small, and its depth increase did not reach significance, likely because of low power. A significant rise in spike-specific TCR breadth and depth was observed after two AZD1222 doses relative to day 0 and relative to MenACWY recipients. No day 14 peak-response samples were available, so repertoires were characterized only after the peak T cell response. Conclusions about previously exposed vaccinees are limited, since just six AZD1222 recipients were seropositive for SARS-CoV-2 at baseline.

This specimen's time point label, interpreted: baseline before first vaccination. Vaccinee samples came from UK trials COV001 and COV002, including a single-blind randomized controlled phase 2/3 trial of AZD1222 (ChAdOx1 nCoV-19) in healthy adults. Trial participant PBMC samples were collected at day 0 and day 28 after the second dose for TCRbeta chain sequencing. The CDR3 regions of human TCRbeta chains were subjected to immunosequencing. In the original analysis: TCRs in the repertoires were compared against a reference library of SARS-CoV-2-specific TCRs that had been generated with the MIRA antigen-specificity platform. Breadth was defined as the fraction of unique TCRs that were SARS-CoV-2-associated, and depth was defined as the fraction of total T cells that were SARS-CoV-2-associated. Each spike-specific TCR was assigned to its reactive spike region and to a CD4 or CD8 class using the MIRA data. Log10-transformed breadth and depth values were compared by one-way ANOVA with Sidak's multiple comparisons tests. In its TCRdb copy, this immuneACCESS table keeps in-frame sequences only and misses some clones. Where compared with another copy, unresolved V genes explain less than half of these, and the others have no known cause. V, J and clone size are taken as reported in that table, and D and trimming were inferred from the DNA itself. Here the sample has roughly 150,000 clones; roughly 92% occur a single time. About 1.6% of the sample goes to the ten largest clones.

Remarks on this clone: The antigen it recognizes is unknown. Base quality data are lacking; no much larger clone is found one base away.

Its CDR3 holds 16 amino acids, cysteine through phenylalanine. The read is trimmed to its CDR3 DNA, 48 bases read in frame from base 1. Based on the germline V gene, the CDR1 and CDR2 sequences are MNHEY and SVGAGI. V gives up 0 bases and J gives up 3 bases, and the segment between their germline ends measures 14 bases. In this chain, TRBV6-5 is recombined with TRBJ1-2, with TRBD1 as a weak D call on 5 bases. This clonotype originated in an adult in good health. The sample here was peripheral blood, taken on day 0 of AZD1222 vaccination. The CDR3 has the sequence CASSYSRAGTDYGYTF. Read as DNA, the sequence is TGTGCCAGCAGTTACTCGAGGGCGGGGACTGACTATGGCTACACCTTC.